Listed below are T cell receptor beta chains from one sample, sequenced in a study of shared clonotypes between healthy human individuals. The table came from immunoSEQ multiplex PCR; TCRdb's copy has only in-frame clones and leaves some out. The table has about 2.3 million clones, just under 95% seen once. Sequenced sample: naive CD4+ T cells from PBMCs. The receptors originated from a man aged 18 to 29 in good health. Some clones in this sample may be carry-over from other donors' samples. Each CDR3 is given with its conserved first and last residue. D genes are given only for firm matches. Clone size is not always given. Where it is, it says once, few, many or a class for expanded clones.

>13|TRBD1|TRBJ1-2|TRBV6-4|NA
CASSTGTGYGYTF
TGTGCCAGCTCAACCGGGACAGGCTATGGCTACACCTTC
>15|TRBD2|TRBJ2-3|TRBV27|NA
CASSWSSGTTDTQYF
TGTGCCAGCAGTTGGAGTAGCGGGACCACAGATACGCAGTATTTT
>13|NA|TRBJ2-5|TRBV7-3|NA
CASSQQRGETQYF
TGTGCCAGCAGCCAGCAAAGGGGGGAGACCCAGTACTTC
>19|NA|TRBJ2-1|TRBV5-1|NA
CASSLKSPRVISSYNEQFF
TGCGCCAGCAGCTTGAAAAGCCCCCGGGTCATCTCCTCTTACAATGAGCAGTTCTTC
>13|TRBD2|TRBJ2-1|TRBV7-2|NA
CASSLARGNEQFF
TGTGCCAGCAGCTTAGCGCGGGGGAATGAGCAGTTCTTC
>14|TRBD1|TRBJ1-5|TRBV7-2|NA
CASSFRQGGQPQHF
TGTGCCAGCAGCTTCCGACAGGGTGGCCAGCCCCAGCATTTT
>12|TRBD2|TRBJ2-4|TRBV29-1|NA
CSAVAGGSIQYF
TGCAGCGCCGTAGCGGGGGGGAGCATTCAGTACTTC
>13|NA|TRBJ1-2|TRBV7-3|few
CASSSRSGRDLDF
TGTGCCAGCAGCTCCAGGTCGGGTAGGGACCTCGACTTC
>14|TRBD1|TRBJ2-5|TRBV6-5|NA
CASSRQGAKETQYF
TGTGCCAGCAGTCGACAGGGGGCGAAGGAGACCCAGTACTTC
>14|NA|TRBJ2-7|TRBV6-5|NA
CASSYSRQGPLQYF
TGTGCCAGCAGTTACTCCCGGCAGGGCCCACTCCAGTACTTC
>13|TRBD2|TRBJ2-7|TRBV5-1|NA
CASSIREDYEQYF
TGCGCCAGCAGCATACGGGAGGACTACGAGCAGTACTTC
>13|NA|TRBJ1-1|TRBV29-1|NA
CSVVKSMNTEAFF
TGCAGCGTTGTGAAGTCCATGAACACTGAAGCTTTCTTT
>14|TRBD1|TRBJ2-1|TRBV5-1|once
CASSFGQGYGEQFF
TGCGCCAGCAGCTTCGGACAGGGTTACGGTGAGCAGTTCTTC
>12|NA|TRBJ2-1|TRBV29-1|NA
CSVNPPYNEQFF
TGCAGCGTGAACCCCCCCTACAATGAGCAGTTCTTC
>15|TRBD1|TRBJ1-6|TRBV5-4|NA
CASSYDRGHGSPLHF
TGTGCCAGCAGCTACGACAGGGGTCATGGTTCACCCCTCCACTTT
>15|TRBD1|TRBJ2-5|TRBV5-6|NA
CASSRPDRGAETQYF
TGTGCCAGCAGCCGTCCTGACAGGGGAGCAGAGACCCAGTACTTC
>20|NA|TRBJ1-5|TRBV19|NA
CASRKRAGTTETLSNQPQHF
TGTGCCAGTAGAAAAAGGGCCGGGACCACCGAGACCCTTAGCAATCAGCCCCAGCATTTT
>17|NA|TRBJ1-3|TRBV5-4|NA
CASSLGGDGSSGNTIYF
TGTGCCAGCAGCTTAGGTGGGGACGGGAGCTCTGGAAACACCATATATTTT
>16|NA|TRBJ1-4|TRBV5-8|NA
CASSLGQGTTNEKLFF
TGTGCCAGCAGCTTGGGGCAGGGGACAACTAATGAAAAACTGTTTTTT
>15|TRBD1|TRBJ2-5|TRBV11-3|NA
CASSPGQGRQETQYF
TGTGCCAGCAGCCCCGGACAGGGGAGGCAAGAGACCCAGTACTTC
>16|TRBD1|TRBJ1-4|TRBV5-1|NA
CASSQQGGRGNEKLFF
TGCGCCAGCAGTCAACAGGGGGGAAGGGGTAATGAAAAACTGTTTTTT
>15|TRBD1|TRBJ2-7|TRBV28|NA
CASSGYGQAKYEQYF
TGTGCCAGCAGTGGCTATGGACAGGCAAAATACGAGCAGTACTTC
>14|NA|TRBJ2-2|TRBV29-1|NA
CSVANRANTGELFF
TGCAGCGTTGCCAACAGGGCGAACACCGGGGAGCTGTTTTTT
>15|TRBD2|TRBJ2-1|TRBV9|once
CASSVGAGGYNEQFF
TGTGCCAGCAGCGTAGGAGCGGGAGGATACAATGAGCAGTTCTTC
>17|TRBD1|TRBJ2-2|TRBV7-8|NA
CASSLGATTGGTGELFF
TGTGCCAGCAGCTTAGGGGCCACGACAGGGGGGACCGGGGAGCTGTTTTTT
>14|NA|TRBJ1-1|TRBV7-9|NA
CASSLPVAAAEAFF
TGTGCCAGCAGCCTGCCTGTCGCCGCCGCTGAAGCTTTCTTT
>16|NA|TRBJ1-4|TRBV5-5|NA
CASSLVLGLGNEKLFF
TGTGCCAGCAGCTTGGTATTAGGCCTAGGTAATGAAAAACTGTTTTTT
>12|NA|TRBJ1-1|TRBV6-1|few
CASRETGWEAFF
TGTGCCAGCAGGGAAACAGGGTGGGAGGCTTTCTTT
>14|NA|TRBJ1-2|TRBV5-1|NA
CASSSRTGIGGYTF
TGCGCCAGCAGCTCTAGGACGGGAATAGGGGGCTACACCTTC
>13|NA|TRBJ1-1|TRBV7-9|NA
CASSLLGGTEAFF
TGTGCCAGCAGCTTACTTGGGGGGACTGAAGCTTTCTTT
>15|NA|TRBJ1-4|TRBV6-1|NA
CASSEAPGYGEKLFF
TGTGCCAGCAGTGAGGCCCCCGGGTACGGGGAAAAACTGTTTTTT
>12|NA|TRBJ2-1|TRBV6-6|once
CASSAFFNEQFF
TGTGCCAGCAGCGCCTTTTTCAATGAGCAGTTCTTC
>14|TRBD1|TRBJ2-7|TRBV19|NA
CASSVGQGVYEQYF
TGTGCCAGCTCAGTGGGACAGGGGGTATACGAGCAGTACTTC
>17|NA|TRBJ1-3|TRBV4-1|NA
CASSQGRQPLAGNTIYF
TGCGCCAGCAGCCAAGGACGGCAGCCGCTCGCTGGAAACACCATATATTTT
>12|NA|TRBJ2-3|TRBV6-1|NA
CASSEAQGTQYF
TGTGCCAGCAGTGAAGCCCAGGGTACGCAGTATTTT
>16|TRBD2|TRBJ2-2|TRBV6-4|NA
CASSEGLAVPPGELFF
TGTGCCAGCAGTGAGGGACTAGCGGTCCCCCCCGGGGAGCTGTTTTTT
>14|NA|TRBJ2-7|TRBV28|NA
CASSFFAFSYEQYF
TGTGCCAGCAGTTTTTTCGCATTCTCCTACGAGCAGTACTTC
>17|TRBD1|TRBJ1-5|TRBV28|NA
CASSLVSLRDRGQPQHF
TGTGCCAGCAGTTTAGTTTCTTTGAGGGACAGGGGACAGCCCCAGCATTTT
>13|NA|TRBJ1-4|TRBV6-5|NA
CASRRPGGVQLFF
TGTGCCAGCAGGCGGCCCGGGGGTGTACAACTGTTTTTT
>16|NA|TRBJ2-3|TRBV5-1|NA
CASRKLASLIGDTQYF
TGCGCCAGCAGAAAGTTAGCATCTTTGATTGGAGATACGCAGTATTTT
>14|NA|TRBJ2-3|TRBV9|NA
CASSVTPEADTQYF
TGTGCCAGCAGCGTAACGCCGGAGGCAGATACGCAGTATTTT
>15|NA|TRBJ1-1|TRBV6-5|few
CASSYWQVVGSEAFF
TGTGCCAGCAGTTACTGGCAGGTCGTGGGGTCTGAAGCTTTCTTT
>12|NA|TRBJ2-1|TRBV5-1|NA
CASSLTPDEQFF
TGCGCCAGCAGCTTGACACCAGATGAGCAGTTCTTC
>12|NA|TRBJ1-5|TRBV15|NA
CATSRADQPQHF
TGTGCCACCAGCAGAGCGGATCAGCCCCAGCATTTT
>16|NA|TRBJ2-2|TRBV5-1|NA
CASSLSGSTHTGELFF
TGCGCCAGCAGCTTGAGTGGGAGCACCCACACCGGGGAGCTGTTTTTT
>15|NA|TRBJ2-1|TRBV5-1|NA
CASSLYLDDYNEQFF
TGCGCCAGCAGCTTGTACTTGGACGATTACAATGAGCAGTTCTTC
>14|NA|TRBJ1-3|TRBV6-5|once
CASSYSTQGYTIYF
TGTGCCAGCAGTTACTCGACCCAGGGCTACACCATATATTTT
>16|TRBD2|TRBJ2-3|TRBV5-1|NA
CASSKGLAGLADTQYF
TGCGCCAGCAGCAAGGGACTAGCGGGCCTAGCCGATACGCAGTATTTT
>13|NA|TRBJ1-5|TRBV7-9|few
CASSRGPNQPQHF
TGTGCCAGCAGCCGGGGGCCTAATCAGCCCCAGCATTTT
>13|NA|TRBJ1-2|TRBV18|NA
CASSPDGSYGYTF
TGTGCCAGCTCACCCGACGGATCCTATGGCTACACCTTC
>15|NA|TRBJ2-1|TRBV18|NA
CASSPQLGSYNEQFF
TGTGCCAGCTCACCGCAGCTTGGCTCCTACAATGAGCAGTTCTTC